This TCR beta chain was sequenced during a study of response to subunit inactivated influenza vaccine. Study-level results: Authors suggested few new T cells are recruited by each seasonal influenza vaccination.

With respect to this clonotype: The antigen is not known.

A single record per CDR3 protein comes from TCRdb applying MiXCR to the RT-PCR reads. The table lists a few hundred thousand distinct CDR3 sequences, around 15% of them singletons, with 11% in the top ten. Germline lookup yields CDR1 DFQATT and CDR2 SNEGSKA (reference sequence). This CDR3 is built from 18 residues. J lost 1 base, V lost 1 base, and 7 bases had no gene match. Sequencing used PBMCs from blood, obtained 12 days after vaccination. This TCR derives from a man aged 50 to 60 who received an inactivated influenza vaccine. The V call is TRBV20-1, the J call TRBJ2-3, with 14 bases that match TRBD2. CDR3 protein: CSARAGLAGARGTDTQYF. The CDR3 coding sequence is TGCAGTGCTAGAGCGGGACTAGCGGGGGCCAGGGGCACAGATACGCAGTATTTT.